Sequencing of this TCR beta chain was carried out in a study of shared clonotypes between healthy human individuals. Findings and limits, study-wide: Naive CD4 clonotypes were shared across several donors at roughly 5.3%. An effect of sequencing depth on clonotype sharing among donors was expected.

For this clone: Antigen specificity is unknown.

This was a deep-level run. Assay: immunoSEQ multiplex PCR; the TCRdb copy retains only in-frame clones and omits some. The data hold roughly 2 million clones, with around 95% observed a single time. The sequencing sample was made of naive CD4+ T cells sorted from blood. The sample's subset: CD45RA+ positively selected. This clonotype was sampled from a man younger than 30 in good health.

CDR3 amino acids: CASSLSTSYEQYF. In DNA, the CDR3 is TGTGCCAGCAGCTTGAGTACTAGCTACGAGCAGTACTTC. J is TRBJ2-7 and V is TRBV5-4; D may be TRBD2 (5 bases). The CDR3 contains 13 residues. Per the germline V gene, CDR1 is SGHNT and CDR2 is YYREEE (reference sequence). The V end lost 1 base, the J end lost 3 bases, and 8 bases lay between the germline ends.